The T cell receptor beta chain described here comes from a study of cytomegalovirus exposure and HLA in healthy donors. About the research overall: Earlier work reported around 110 million unique TCR beta sequences from 150 million to 200 million T cells. Genotyping of about 400 donors showed that 80% to 85% belonged to the Caucasian-associated ancestry cluster. The study's findings and limits: Apart from CMV serostatus, no immune exposure information was available. As a later analysis revealed, the rate of TCR association differed by HLA locus, with DRB1 most and HLA-C fewest.

As to this clone: Its antigen is unidentified.

This CDR3 region has 13 residues. V shed 8 bases and J shed 7 bases, with 12 bases lying between them. The germline V gene has CDR1 SNHLY and CDR2 FYNNEI. The PCR made use of 60 Vbeta and 13 Jbeta primers. Repertoires were generated with immunoSEQ multiplex PCR, while TCRdb's copy carries only in-frame clones and drops some. This repertoire shows 140,000 or so clones, roughly 70% found once; its top ten account for around 1.7%. The clonotype was recovered from a woman aged 40 to 55 in good health and CMV-seronegative. The specimen was PBMCs. This chain uses TRBV2 with TRBJ1-6, with a weak D call TRBD1 (5 bases). CDR3 sequence: CASRDLTNSPLHF. The CDR3 DNA reads TGTGCCAGCCGGGACTTAACAAATTCACCCCTCCACTTT.